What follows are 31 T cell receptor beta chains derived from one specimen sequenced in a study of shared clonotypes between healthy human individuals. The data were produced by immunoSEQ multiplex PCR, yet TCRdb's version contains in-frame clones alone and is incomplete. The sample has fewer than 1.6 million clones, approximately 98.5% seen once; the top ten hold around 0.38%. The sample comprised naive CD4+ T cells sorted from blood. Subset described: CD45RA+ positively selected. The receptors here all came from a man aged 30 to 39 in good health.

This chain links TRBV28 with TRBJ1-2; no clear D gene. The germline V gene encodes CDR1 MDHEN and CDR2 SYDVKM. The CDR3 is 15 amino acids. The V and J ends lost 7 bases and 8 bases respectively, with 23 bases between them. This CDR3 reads CASNGRPAILHGYTF. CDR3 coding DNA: TGTGCCAGCAATGGGAGGCCAGCTATCTTACACGGCTACACCTTC.

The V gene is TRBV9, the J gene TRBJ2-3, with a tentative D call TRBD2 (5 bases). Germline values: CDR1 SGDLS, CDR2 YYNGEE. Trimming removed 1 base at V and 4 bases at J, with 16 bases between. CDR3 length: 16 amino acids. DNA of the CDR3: TGTGCCAGCAGCGTAACTAGTTTTGATCTTGCAGATACGCAGTATTTT. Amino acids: CASSVTSFDLADTQYF.

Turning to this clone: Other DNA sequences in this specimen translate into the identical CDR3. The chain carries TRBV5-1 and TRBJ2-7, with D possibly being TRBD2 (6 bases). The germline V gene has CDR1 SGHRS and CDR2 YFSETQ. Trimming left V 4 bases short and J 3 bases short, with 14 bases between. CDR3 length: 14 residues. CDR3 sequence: CASSLGAGIYEQYF. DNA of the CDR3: TGCGCCAGCAGCCTTGGGGCGGGAATCTACGAGCAGTACTTC.

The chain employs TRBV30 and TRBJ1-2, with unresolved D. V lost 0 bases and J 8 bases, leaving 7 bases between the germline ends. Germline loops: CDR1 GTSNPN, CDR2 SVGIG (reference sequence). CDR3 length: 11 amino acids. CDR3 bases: TGTGCCTGGAGTGTATTCGAAGGCTACACCTTC. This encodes CAWSVFEGYTF.

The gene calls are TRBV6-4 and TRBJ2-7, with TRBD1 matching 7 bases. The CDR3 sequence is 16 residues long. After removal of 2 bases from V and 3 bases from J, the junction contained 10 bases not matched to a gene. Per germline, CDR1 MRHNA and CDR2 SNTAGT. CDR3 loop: CASSDPAPGQYYEQYF. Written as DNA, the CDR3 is TGTGCCAGCAGTGACCCAGCTCCGGGACAGTACTACGAGCAGTACTTC.

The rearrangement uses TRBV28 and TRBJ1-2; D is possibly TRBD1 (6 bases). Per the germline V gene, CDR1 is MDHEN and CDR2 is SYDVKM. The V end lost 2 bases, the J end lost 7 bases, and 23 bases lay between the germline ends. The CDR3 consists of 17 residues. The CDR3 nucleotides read TGTGCCAGCAGTTTACCCTCCTTCGGACAGTTAGGAGGTGGCTACACCTTC. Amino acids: CASSLPSFGQLGGGYTF.

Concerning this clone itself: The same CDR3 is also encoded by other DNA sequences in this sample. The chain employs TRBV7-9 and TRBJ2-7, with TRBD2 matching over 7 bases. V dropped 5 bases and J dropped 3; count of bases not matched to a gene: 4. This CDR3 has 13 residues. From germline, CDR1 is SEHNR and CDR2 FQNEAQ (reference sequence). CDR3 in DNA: TGTGCCAGCAGCCTGGGGGGGTTCTACGAGCAGTACTTC. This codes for CASSLGGFYEQYF.

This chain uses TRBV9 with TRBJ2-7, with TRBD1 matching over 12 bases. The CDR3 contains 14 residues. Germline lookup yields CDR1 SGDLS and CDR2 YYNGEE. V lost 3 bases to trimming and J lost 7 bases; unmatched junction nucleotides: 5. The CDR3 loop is CASSAGTGGMEQYF. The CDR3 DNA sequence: TGTGCCAGCAGCGCGGGGACAGGGGGCATGGAGCAGTACTTC.

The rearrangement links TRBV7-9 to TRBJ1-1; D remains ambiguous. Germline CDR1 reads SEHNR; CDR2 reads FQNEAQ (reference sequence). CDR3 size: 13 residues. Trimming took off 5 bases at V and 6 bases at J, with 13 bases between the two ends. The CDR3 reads CASSRWEDAEAFF. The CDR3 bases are TGTGCCAGCAGCCGATGGGAGGATGCTGAAGCTTTCTTT.

DNA for the CDR3: TGTGCCAGCAGTTTGGTTGGAGATTTCTCCTACGAGCAGTACTTC. It is translated as CASSLVGDFSYEQYF. The gene calls are TRBV28 and TRBJ2-7, with D hard to call. The CDR3 contains 15 residues. V shed 3 bases and J shed 0 bases, with 12 bases lying between them. CDR1 and CDR2 from the germline V gene are MDHEN and SYDVKM.

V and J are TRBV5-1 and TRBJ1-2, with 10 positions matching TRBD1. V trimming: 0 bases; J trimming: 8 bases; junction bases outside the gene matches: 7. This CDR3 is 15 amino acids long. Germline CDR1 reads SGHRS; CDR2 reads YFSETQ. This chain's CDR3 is CASSLEVDRGPGYTF. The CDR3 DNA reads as TGCGCCAGCAGCTTGGAAGTTGACAGGGGGCCAGGCTACACCTTC. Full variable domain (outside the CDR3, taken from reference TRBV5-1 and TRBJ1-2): KAGVTQTPRYLIKTRGQQVTLSCSPISGHRSVSWYQQTPGQGLQFLFEYFSETQRNKGNFPGRFSGRQFSNSRSEMNVSTLELGDSALYLCASSLEVDRGPGYTFGSGTRLTVV.

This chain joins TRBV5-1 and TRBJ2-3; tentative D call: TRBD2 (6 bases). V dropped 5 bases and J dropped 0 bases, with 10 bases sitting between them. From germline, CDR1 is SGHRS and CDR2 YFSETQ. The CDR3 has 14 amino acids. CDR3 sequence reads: CASRLAPSTDTQYF. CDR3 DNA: TGCGCCAGCAGACTAGCCCCGAGCACAGATACGCAGTATTTT.

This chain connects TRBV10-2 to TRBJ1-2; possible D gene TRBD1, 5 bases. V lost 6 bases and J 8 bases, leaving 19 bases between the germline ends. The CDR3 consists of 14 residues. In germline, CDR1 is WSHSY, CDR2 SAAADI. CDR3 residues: CASRLDSEGEGYTF. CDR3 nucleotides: TGCGCCAGCAGACTCGACAGCGAGGGAGAGGGCTACACCTTC.

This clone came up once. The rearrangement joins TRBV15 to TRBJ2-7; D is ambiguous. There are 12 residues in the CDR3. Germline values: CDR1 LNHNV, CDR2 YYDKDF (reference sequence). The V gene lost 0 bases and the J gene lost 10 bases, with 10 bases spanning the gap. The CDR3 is CATSRETLRQYF. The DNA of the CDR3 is TGTGCCACCAGCAGAGAAACCCTGCGACAGTACTTC.

In DNA, the CDR3 is TGCGCCAGCAGCTTGGGGGACTGGTTATCCTACAATGAGCAGTTCTTC. Amino acid sequence: CASSLGDWLSYNEQFF. The chain uses TRBV5-1 and TRBJ2-1, with a tentative D call TRBD2 (6 bases). Germline V gene lookup returns CDR1 SGHRS and CDR2 YFSETQ. The CDR3 is made up of 16 amino acids. Trimming removed 0 bases from V and 1 base from J, with 11 bases in between.

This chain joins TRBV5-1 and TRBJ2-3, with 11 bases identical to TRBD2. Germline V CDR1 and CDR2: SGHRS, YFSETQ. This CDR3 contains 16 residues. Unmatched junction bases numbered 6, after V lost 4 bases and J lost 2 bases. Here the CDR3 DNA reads TGCGCCAGCAGCCGAACGGGACTAGCGGCCACAGATACGCAGTATTTT. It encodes CASSRTGLAATDTQYF.

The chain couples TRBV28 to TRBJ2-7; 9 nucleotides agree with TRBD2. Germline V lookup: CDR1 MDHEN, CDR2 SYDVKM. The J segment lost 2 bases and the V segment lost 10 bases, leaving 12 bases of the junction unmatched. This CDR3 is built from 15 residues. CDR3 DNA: TGTGCCACCACCCCTTCAGCGGGAGGCCCCTACGAGCAGTACTTC. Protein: CATTPSAGGPYEQYF.

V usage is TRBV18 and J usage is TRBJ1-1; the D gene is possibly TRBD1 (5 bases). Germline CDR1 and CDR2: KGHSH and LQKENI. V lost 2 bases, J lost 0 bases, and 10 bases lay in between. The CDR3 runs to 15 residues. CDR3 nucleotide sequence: TGTGCCAGCTCACCAGTTCCGGGACTGAACACTGAAGCTTTCTTT. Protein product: CASSPVPGLNTEAFF.

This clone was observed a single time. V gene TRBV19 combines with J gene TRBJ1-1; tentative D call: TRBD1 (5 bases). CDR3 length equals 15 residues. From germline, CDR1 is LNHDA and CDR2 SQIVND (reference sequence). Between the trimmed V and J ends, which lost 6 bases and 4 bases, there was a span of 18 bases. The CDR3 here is CASSPTLGRGTEAFF. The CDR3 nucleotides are TGTGCCAGTAGCCCCACTTTGGGGAGGGGCACTGAAGCTTTCTTT.

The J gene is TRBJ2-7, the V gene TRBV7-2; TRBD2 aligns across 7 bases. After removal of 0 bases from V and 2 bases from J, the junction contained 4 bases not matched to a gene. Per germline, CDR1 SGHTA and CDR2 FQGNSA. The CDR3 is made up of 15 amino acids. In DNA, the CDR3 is TGTGCCAGCAGCTTAGCGGGAGGGTTCGCCTACGAGCAGTACTTC. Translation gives CASSLAGGFAYEQYF.

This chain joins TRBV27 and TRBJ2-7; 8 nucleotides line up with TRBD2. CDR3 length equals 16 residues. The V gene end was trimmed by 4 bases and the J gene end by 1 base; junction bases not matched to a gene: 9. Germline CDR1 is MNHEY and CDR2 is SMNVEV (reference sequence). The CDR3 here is CASSSSLAGGSYEQYF. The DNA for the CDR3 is TGTGCCAGCAGTTCATCCCTAGCGGGCGGTTCCTACGAGCAGTACTTC.

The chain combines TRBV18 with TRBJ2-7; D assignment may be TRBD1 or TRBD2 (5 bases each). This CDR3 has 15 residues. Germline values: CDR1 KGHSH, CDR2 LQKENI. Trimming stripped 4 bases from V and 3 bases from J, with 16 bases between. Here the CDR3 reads CASSLRGTVDYEQYF. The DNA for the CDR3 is TGTGCCAGCTCACTCCGTGGGACGGTAGACTACGAGCAGTACTTC.

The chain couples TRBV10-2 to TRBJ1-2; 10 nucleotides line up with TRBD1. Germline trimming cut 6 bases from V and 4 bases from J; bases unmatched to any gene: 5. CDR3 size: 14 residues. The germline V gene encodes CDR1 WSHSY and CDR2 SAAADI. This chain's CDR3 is CASRGDRGGYGYTF. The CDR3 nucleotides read TGCGCCAGCAGAGGGGACAGGGGAGGCTATGGCTACACCTTC.

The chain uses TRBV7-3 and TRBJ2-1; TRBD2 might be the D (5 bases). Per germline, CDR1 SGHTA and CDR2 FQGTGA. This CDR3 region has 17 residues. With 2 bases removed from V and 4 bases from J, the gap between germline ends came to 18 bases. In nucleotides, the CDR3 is TGTGCCAGCAGCTTATATCCCCGCGGAGGTCGTTACAATGAGCAGTTCTTC. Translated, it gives CASSLYPRGGRYNEQFF.

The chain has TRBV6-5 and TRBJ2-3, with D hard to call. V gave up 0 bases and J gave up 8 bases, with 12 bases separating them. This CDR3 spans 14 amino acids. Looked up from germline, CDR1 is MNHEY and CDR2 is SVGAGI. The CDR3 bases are TGTGCCAGCAGTTACTCCCCCGTGTCCGGTACGCAGTATTTT. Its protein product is CASSYSPVSGTQYF.

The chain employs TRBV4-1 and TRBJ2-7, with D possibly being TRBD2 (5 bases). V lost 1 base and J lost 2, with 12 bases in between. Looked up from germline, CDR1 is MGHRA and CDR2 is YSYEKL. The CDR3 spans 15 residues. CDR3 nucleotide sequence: TGCGCCAGCAGCCAAGCAAGCGTCGGGACCTACGAGCAGTACTTC. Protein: CASSQASVGTYEQYF.

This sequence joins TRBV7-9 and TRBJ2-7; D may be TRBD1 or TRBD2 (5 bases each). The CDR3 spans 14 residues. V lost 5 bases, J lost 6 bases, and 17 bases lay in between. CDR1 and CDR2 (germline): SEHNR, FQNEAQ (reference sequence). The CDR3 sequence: CASSPSGLRGEQYF. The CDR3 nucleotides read TGTGCCAGCAGCCCCTCGGGGTTGAGGGGCGAGCAGTACTTC.

The CDR3 sequence: CASSLDAANNEQFF. CDR3 bases: TGTGCCAGCAGCTTAGATGCGGCTAACAATGAGCAGTTCTTC. The chain links TRBV11-2 to TRBJ2-1; D unresolved. CDR3 length equals 14 residues. Germline assignment: CDR1 SGHAT and CDR2 FQNNGV. V was trimmed by 0 bases and J by 5 bases, leaving 8 bases between them. The complete variable domain, with remaining parts taken from reference TRBV11-2 and TRBJ2-1, reads EAGVAQSPRYKIIEKRQSVAFWCNPISGHATLYWYQQILGQGPKLLIQFQNNGVVDDSQLPKDRFSAERLKGVDSTLKIQPAKLEDSAVYLCASSLDAANNEQFFGPGTRLTVL.

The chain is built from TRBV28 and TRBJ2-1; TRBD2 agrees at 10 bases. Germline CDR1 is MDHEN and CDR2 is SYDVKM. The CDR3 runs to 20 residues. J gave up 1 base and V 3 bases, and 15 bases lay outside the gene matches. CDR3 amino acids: CASSFSSGSISSDSYNEQFF. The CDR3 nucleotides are TGTGCCAGCAGTTTCTCTAGCGGGAGTATCTCTTCGGATTCCTACAATGAGCAGTTCTTC.

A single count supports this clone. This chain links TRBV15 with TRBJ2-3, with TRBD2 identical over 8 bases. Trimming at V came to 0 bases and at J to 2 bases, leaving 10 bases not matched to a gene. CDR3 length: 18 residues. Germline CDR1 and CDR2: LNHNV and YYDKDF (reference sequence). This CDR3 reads CATSRDRGGGVVTDTQYF. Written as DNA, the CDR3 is TGTGCCACCAGCAGAGATCGGGGGGGCGGGGTGGTCACAGATACGCAGTATTTT.

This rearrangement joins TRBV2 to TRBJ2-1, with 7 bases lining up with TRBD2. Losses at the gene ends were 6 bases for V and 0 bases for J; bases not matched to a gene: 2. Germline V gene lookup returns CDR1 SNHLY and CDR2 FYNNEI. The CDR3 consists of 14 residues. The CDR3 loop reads CASRAGSSYNEQFF. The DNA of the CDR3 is TGTGCCAGCAGAGCGGGAAGCTCCTACAATGAGCAGTTCTTC. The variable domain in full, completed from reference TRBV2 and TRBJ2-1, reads EPEVTQTPSHQVTQMGQEVILRCVPISNHLYFYWYRQILGQKVEFLVSFYNNEISEKSEIFDDQFSVERPDGSNFTLKIRSTKLEDSAMYFCASRAGSSYNEQFFGPGTRLTVL.